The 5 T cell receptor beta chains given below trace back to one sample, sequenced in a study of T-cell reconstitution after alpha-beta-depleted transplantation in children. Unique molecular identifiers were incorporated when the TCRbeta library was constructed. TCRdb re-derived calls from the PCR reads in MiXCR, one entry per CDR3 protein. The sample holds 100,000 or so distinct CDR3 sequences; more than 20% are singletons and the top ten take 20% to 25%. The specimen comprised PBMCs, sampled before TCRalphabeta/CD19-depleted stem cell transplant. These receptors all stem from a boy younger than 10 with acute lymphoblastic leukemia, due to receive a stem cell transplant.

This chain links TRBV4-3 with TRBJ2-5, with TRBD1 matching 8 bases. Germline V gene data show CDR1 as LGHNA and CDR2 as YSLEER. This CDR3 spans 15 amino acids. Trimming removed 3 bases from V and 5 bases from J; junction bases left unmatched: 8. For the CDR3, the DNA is TGCGCCAGCAGCCAGCGGACAGGGAACGCGGAGACCCAGTACTTC. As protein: CASSQRTGNAETQYF.

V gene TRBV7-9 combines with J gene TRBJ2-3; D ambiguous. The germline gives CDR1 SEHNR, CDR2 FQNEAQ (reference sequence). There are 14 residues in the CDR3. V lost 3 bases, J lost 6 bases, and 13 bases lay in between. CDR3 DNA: TGTGCCAGCAGCTTTACGCGGACCCGGGATACGCAGTATTTT. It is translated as CASSFTRTRDTQYF.

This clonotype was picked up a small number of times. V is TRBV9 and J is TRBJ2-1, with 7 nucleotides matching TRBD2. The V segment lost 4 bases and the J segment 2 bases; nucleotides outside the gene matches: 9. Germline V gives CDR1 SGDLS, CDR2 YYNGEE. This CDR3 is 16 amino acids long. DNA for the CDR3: TGTGCCAGCAGCCCCACCGGGGGAGGGGCCTACAATGAGCAGTTCTTC. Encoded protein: CASSPTGGGAYNEQFF.

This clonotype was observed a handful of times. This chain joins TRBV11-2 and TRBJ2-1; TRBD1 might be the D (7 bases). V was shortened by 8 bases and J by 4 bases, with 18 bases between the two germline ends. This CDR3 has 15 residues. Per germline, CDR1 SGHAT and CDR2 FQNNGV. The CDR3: CASCSGGGGYNEQFF. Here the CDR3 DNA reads TGTGCCAGCTGTTCCGGAGGGGGCGGGTACAATGAGCAGTTCTTC.

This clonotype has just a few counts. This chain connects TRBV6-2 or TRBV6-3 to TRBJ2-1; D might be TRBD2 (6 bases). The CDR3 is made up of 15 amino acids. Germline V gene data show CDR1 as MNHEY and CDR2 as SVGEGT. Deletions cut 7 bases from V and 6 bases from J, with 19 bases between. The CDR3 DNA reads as TGTGCCAGCACGACCGGGAGCCCAGCTTTCAATGAGCAGTTCTTC. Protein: CASTTGSPAFNEQFF.